The clone carrying this T cell receptor (beta chain) was seen at least ten times. Antigen: not known. Per germline, CDR1 ENHRY and CDR2 SYGVKD. The CDR3 sequence is 14 residues long. The ends were cut back, 8 bases at V and 4 bases at J, with 16 bases in the middle. The sample belongs to a study of metastatic and nonmetastatic thyroid tumors. Looking at the study overall: Comparative analysis of repertoires was undertaken across blood and tumor or nodule tissue obtained from malignant and benign thyroid patients.

In the original processing: The study's classifier, a distant-metastasis tool for papillary thyroid cancer, was built using CDR3 differences across clinicopathological groups. TCRdb recomputed clones from the PCR reads via MiXCR. Here the V and J calls rest on TCRdb's processing, not on the authors' analysis. The table lists about 22,000 clones, more than 20% of them singletons. General study findings and limits: Malignant thyroid tumors reportedly had TCR beta diversity that was significantly higher than in benign nodules, in blood and tumor.

No patient had received any treatment before thyroid surgery. The sequenced sample consisted of blood. The receptor's source is a male donor with papillary thyroid cancer or a benign thyroid nodule (not recorded which). Some clones in this sample may be carry-over from other donors' samples. This sequence joins TRBV10-3 and TRBJ2-3; D is possibly TRBD2 (5 bases). CDR3 protein: CAILDTTGADTQYF. The CDR3 DNA reads as TGTGCCATCCTAGACACTACCGGGGCAGATACGCAGTATTTT.